The 28 T cell receptor beta chains below come from one sample, sequenced in a study of cytomegalovirus exposure and HLA in healthy donors. This PCR relied on a set of 60 Vbeta primers and 13 Jbeta primers. Only in-frame clones appear in the TCRdb table, and some are missing; sequencing was by immunoSEQ multiplex PCR. The sample features around 75,000 clones, with about 0.82% in its top ten. The sample comprised PBMCs. These receptors all stem from a boy under 18 in good health and CMV-seronegative.

This rearrangement joins TRBV29-1 to TRBJ2-1; possibly TRBD2 for D (6 bases). Germline-derived CDR1 and CDR2 are SQVTM and ANQGSEA. This CDR3 is built from 13 residues. V lost 8 bases, J lost 3 bases, and 14 bases lay in between. The CDR3, as DNA: TGCAGCTCTGAGGGGACTCTCTACAATGAGCAGTTCTTC. Translated: CSSEGTLYNEQFF.

The chain carries TRBV14 and TRBJ2-7, with TRBD1 as a possible D gene (6 bases). The V and J ends lost 1 base and 6 bases respectively, with 13 bases between them. Per the germline V gene, CDR1 is SGHDN and CDR2 is FVKESK. The CDR3 loop spans 14 amino acids. The CDR3 DNA reads TGTGCCAGCAGCCAAGTGGCAGGGGTGGGCGAGCAGTACTTC. This sequence encodes CASSQVAGVGEQYF.

The genes are TRBV6-1 and TRBJ2-3; D ambiguous. Germline-derived CDR1 and CDR2 are MNHNS and SASEGT. This CDR3 has 14 amino acids. Trimming stripped 7 bases from V and 1 base from J, with 12 bases between. CDR3 coding DNA: TGTGCCAGCATTGGTCTAGGAGGCACAGATACGCAGTATTTT. Translating gives CASIGLGGTDTQYF.

This chain joins TRBV9 and TRBJ1-2; no firm D call. Germline V lookup: CDR1 SGDLS, CDR2 YYNGEE. V was shortened by 0 bases and J by 3 bases, with 15 bases between the two germline ends. The CDR3 sequence is 16 residues long. The CDR3 reads CASSVAAVALDYGYTF. The CDR3 DNA follows: TGTGCCAGCAGCGTAGCGGCGGTGGCTCTAGACTATGGCTACACCTTC.

Here the CDR3 DNA reads TGTGCCAGTAGTCCCCACGTGGGGGGATCCACTGAAGCTTTCTTT. As protein: CASSPHVGGSTEAFF. The rearrangement uses TRBV19 and TRBJ1-1, with D maybe TRBD1 (5 bases). CDR1 is LNHDA, CDR2 SQIVND, per germline (reference sequence). This CDR3 is 15 amino acids long. V was shortened by 5 bases and J by 4 bases, with 17 bases between the two germline ends.

This chain links TRBV13 with TRBJ2-5; the match to TRBD1 covers 10 bases. Germline CDR1 PRHDT, CDR2 FYEKMQ (reference sequence). The CDR3 is 14 residues long. V gave up 6 bases and J gave up 4 bases; unmatched junction bases: 5. CDR3 amino acids: CASSFRDRGETQYF. The CDR3 nucleotides read TGTGCCAGCAGTTTCCGGGACAGGGGAGAGACCCAGTACTTC.

The chain joins TRBV19 to TRBJ2-7; D not certain. This CDR3 has 12 amino acids. V lost 3 bases and J lost 2, with 5 bases in between. The germline V gene encodes CDR1 LNHDA and CDR2 SQIVND (reference sequence). CDR3 coding DNA: TGTGCCAGTAGTATGACACCCTACGAGCAGTACTTC. Residues: CASSMTPYEQYF.

This CDR3 is CASSITGTDSNQPQHF. The CDR3 bases are TGTGCCAGCAGCATCACCGGGACAGATAGCAATCAGCCCCAGCATTTT. V usage is TRBV7-9 and J usage is TRBJ1-5; 7 bases are a match to TRBD1. The CDR3 totals 16 residues. Germline values: CDR1 SEHNR, CDR2 FQNEAQ (reference sequence). The V segment lost 5 bases and the J segment 0 bases; nucleotides outside the gene matches: 7. Drawing the rest from reference TRBV7-9 and TRBJ1-5, the complete variable domain is DTGVSQNPRHKITKRGQNVTFRCDPISEHNRLYWYRQTLGQGPEFLTYFQNEAQLEKSRLLSDRFSAERPKGSFSTLEIQRTEQGDSAMYLCASSITGTDSNQPQHFGDGTRLSIL.

The gene calls are TRBV7-2 and TRBJ1-2; no reliable D call. Per the germline V gene, CDR1 is SGHTA and CDR2 is FQGNSA. The CDR3 runs to 13 residues. Trimming left V 6 bases short and J 8 bases short, with 16 bases between. Written as DNA, the CDR3 is TGTGCCAGCAGACAGCTTTTGACGGGGGGCTACACCTTC. It encodes CASRQLLTGGYTF. The full variable domain, with the rest looked up from reference TRBV7-2 and TRBJ1-2, is GAGVSQSPSNKVTEKGKDVELRCDPISGHTALYWYRQSLGQGLEFLIYFQGNSAPDKSGLPSDRFSAERTGGSVSTLTIQRTQQEDSAVYLCASRQLLTGGYTFGSGTRLTVV.

The rearrangement uses TRBV6-1 and TRBJ2-3; D remains unclear. Trimming left V 3 bases short and J 6 bases short, with 10 bases between. Per the germline V gene, CDR1 is MNHNS and CDR2 is SASEGT. This CDR3 comprises 13 residues. The CDR3 DNA reads TGTGCCAGCAGTGACCAGGTGTGGGATACGCAGTATTTT. Amino acid sequence: CASSDQVWDTQYF.

The J gene is TRBJ2-7, the V gene TRBV5-1; D gene unclear. Trimming took 0 bases from V and 5 from J, leaving 9 bases between them. Germline CDR1 SGHRS, CDR2 YFSETQ. The CDR3 runs to 13 residues. CDR3 loop: CASSLASHDEQYF. The CDR3 DNA reads TGCGCCAGCAGCTTGGCTAGTCACGACGAGCAGTACTTC.

V gene TRBV4-2 combines with J gene TRBJ2-2, with TRBD1 matching over 8 bases. The V and J ends lost 0 bases and 4 bases, in that order; junction bases with no gene match: 4. CDR3 size: 16 residues. From germline, CDR1 is LGHNA and CDR2 YNFKEQ. The CDR3 nucleotides are TGTGCCAGCAGCCAAGACGGGCAGGGGGCCACCGGGGAGCTGTTTTTT. It translates to CASSQDGQGATGELFF.

The chain employs TRBV5-4 and TRBJ2-3, with a possible D match to TRBD2 (5 bases). V gave up 4 bases and J gave up 0 bases, with 9 bases separating them. The germline CDR1 and CDR2 sequences are SGHNT and YYREEE (reference sequence). The CDR3 runs to 14 residues. DNA for the CDR3: TGTGCCAGCAGCACGAGGACTAGCACAGATACGCAGTATTTT. Translating it yields CASSTRTSTDTQYF.

The genes are TRBV9 and TRBJ2-5; TRBD2 matches at 8 bases. Germline CDR1 reads SGDLS; CDR2 reads YYNGEE. The CDR3 runs 17 residues. V was clipped by 4 bases and J by 5 bases; unmatched bases: 16. The CDR3 sequence: CASSPAGHAGGRETQYF. The CDR3 DNA is TGTGCCAGCAGCCCAGCCGGTCATGCGGGAGGACGGGAGACCCAGTACTTC. Based on the CDR3 plus reference TRBV9 and TRBJ2-5, the full variable domain is DSGVTQTPKHLITATGQRVTLRCSPRSGDLSVYWYQQSLDQGLQFLIQYYNGEERAKGNILERFSAQQFPDLHSELNLSSLELGDSALYFCASSPAGHAGGRETQYFGPGTRLLVL.

The chain couples TRBV18 to TRBJ2-2, with 8 bases fitting TRBD2. CDR1 KGHSH and CDR2 LQKENI come from the germline V gene. The CDR3 spans 17 residues. V lost 3 bases and J lost 0; bases outside the gene matches: 6. CDR3 amino acids: CASSPKRGRTNTGELFF. The CDR3 DNA is TGTGCCAGCTCACCTAAGCGGGGGCGCACGAACACCGGGGAGCTGTTTTTT.

The gene calls are TRBV4-1 and TRBJ2-7; TRBD2 aligns across 8 bases. Germline assignment: CDR1 MGHRA and CDR2 YSYEKL. The CDR3 length is 16 residues. V lost 3 bases and J lost 2; bases outside the gene matches: 9. The CDR3 DNA follows: TGCGCCAGCAGCCACCAGGCGGGGGGCTGGACCTACGAGCAGTACTTC. Translation gives CASSHQAGGWTYEQYF.

This chain joins TRBV27 and TRBJ1-3; TRBD1 might be the D (6 bases). The germline V gene encodes CDR1 MNHEY and CDR2 SMNVEV (reference sequence). Trimming took off 6 bases at V and 2 bases at J, with 11 bases between the two ends. The CDR3 totals 14 residues. CDR3 coding DNA: TGTGCCAGCAGAACCCACAGGGCTGGAAACACCATATATTTT. Residues: CASRTHRAGNTIYF.

The gene calls are TRBV20-1 and TRBJ1-1, with D perhaps matching TRBD1 (6 bases). This CDR3 is built from 11 residues. Germline assignment: CDR1 DFQATT and CDR2 SNEGSKA (reference sequence). V was clipped by 3 bases and J by 10 bases, with 12 bases between them. CDR3 in amino acids: CSASGRGLAFF. CDR3 nucleotide sequence: TGCAGTGCTAGCGGGAGGGGGTTAGCTTTCTTT.

V and J are TRBV5-1 and TRBJ1-1; no clear D gene. The CDR3 contains 14 residues. Germline CDR1 and CDR2: SGHRS and YFSETQ. The ends were cut back, 4 bases at V and 7 bases at J, with 17 bases in the middle. The CDR3 loop reads CASSPLTGVNEAFF. The CDR3 DNA follows: TGCGCCAGCAGCCCCCTTACCGGGGTTAATGAAGCTTTCTTT.

The rearrangement joins TRBV5-1 to TRBJ1-2; 9 bases align to TRBD1. The CDR3 runs to 18 residues. Germline CDR1 is SGHRS and CDR2 is YFSETQ. Losses at the gene ends were 3 bases for V and 2 bases for J; bases not matched to a gene: 14. As DNA, the CDR3 is TGCGCCAGCAGCTACGGACGATACAGGGGGCTTTCCAACTATGGCTACACCTTC. The encoded protein is CASSYGRYRGLSNYGYTF.

The chain links TRBV20-1 to TRBJ1-1; D might be TRBD1 (6 bases). V was clipped by 6 bases and J by 10 bases, with 12 bases between them. Germline V gene sequence: CDR1 DFQATT, CDR2 SNEGSKA (reference sequence). CDR3 length: 10 residues. The CDR3 sequence: CSALQGLAFF. DNA for the CDR3: TGCAGTGCGTTACAGGGTTTAGCTTTCTTT.

The chain is built from TRBV20-1 and TRBJ1-2; 9 nucleotides agree with TRBD1. The CDR3 extends over 11 amino acids. Germline-derived CDR1 and CDR2 are DFQATT and SNEGSKA (reference sequence). The V gene end was trimmed by 5 bases and the J gene end by 5 bases; junction bases not matched to a gene: 0. CDR3 DNA: TGCAGTGCTGGACAGGGGTATGGCTACACCTTC. Translation gives CSAGQGYGYTF.

V is TRBV7-2 and J is TRBJ1-5; possible D gene TRBD1, 6 bases. Per germline, CDR1 SGHTA and CDR2 FQGNSA. CDR3 length: 15 residues. V dropped 7 bases and J dropped 4 bases, with 17 bases sitting between them. Written as DNA, the CDR3 is TGTGCCAGCAACCCGGGACAAACGTCAAATCAGCCCCAGCATTTT. It codes for CASNPGQTSNQPQHF.

On this clone itself: A read error may account for a junction end that differs from germline. The V and J genes are TRBV4-1 and TRBJ1-5; TRBD1 is a possible D gene (6 bases). The V gene's germline CDR1 is MGHRA and CDR2 YSYEKL. This CDR3 is built from 13 residues. The CDR3 DNA is TGCGCCAGCAGCTTACAGGGAATTCAGCACCAGCATTTT. It specifies CASSLQGIQHQHF.

This chain joins TRBV27 and TRBJ2-1; D perhaps matches TRBD1 (6 bases). V was clipped by 6 bases and J by 2 bases, with 11 bases between them. CDR3 length: 14 residues. Germline V gene data show CDR1 as MNHEY and CDR2 as SMNVEV (reference sequence). CDR3 in amino acids: CASSLRDTYNEQFF. The DNA for the CDR3 is TGTGCCAGCAGCCTACGGGACACCTACAATGAGCAGTTCTTC.

The chain recombines TRBV19 with TRBJ2-2, with 7 bases identical to TRBD1. The J segment lost 6 bases and the V segment lost 4 bases, leaving 5 bases of the junction unmatched. The CDR3 spans 14 residues. Germline lookup yields CDR1 LNHDA and CDR2 SQIVND (reference sequence). The DNA of the CDR3 is TGTGCCAGTAGTACAGCAGGGGGAGCCGGGGAGCTGTTTTTT. It specifies CASSTAGGAGELFF.

The chain joins TRBV4-1 to TRBJ2-7, with 8 bases lining up with TRBD1. The germline V gene has CDR1 MGHRA and CDR2 YSYEKL. The CDR3 has 15 residues. V shed 2 bases, J shed 2 bases, and the junction held 5 bases outside the gene matches. The CDR3 is CASSQFDRGPYEQYF. CDR3 nucleotides: TGCGCCAGCAGCCAATTCGACAGGGGTCCCTACGAGCAGTACTTC.

In DNA form, the CDR3 reads TGCGCCAGCAGCCAAGAACCGGGGAGGGCTGATCAGCCCCAGCATTTT. Amino acid sequence: CASSQEPGRADQPQHF. The chain carries TRBV4-3 and TRBJ1-5; D is uncertain. This CDR3 region has 16 residues. Germline-derived CDR1 and CDR2 are LGHNA and YSLEER. Trimming removed 0 bases at V and 5 bases at J, with 14 bases between.